The 5 T cell receptor beta chains listed next were all sequenced from one sample in a study of response to subunit inactivated influenza vaccine. Each CDR3 protein is one row after TCRdb ran MiXCR on the RT-PCR reads. The sample lists approximately 310,000 distinct CDR3 sequences, around a fifth occurring once. The sample in question was PBMCs from blood, obtained approximately 22 months after vaccination. The receptors shown here come from a man between 50 and 75 years old who received an inactivated influenza vaccine.

This clonotype was observed many times. This chain uses TRBV20-1 with TRBJ2-3; 7 bases line up with TRBD2. The CDR3 has 17 amino acids. CDR1 and CDR2 from the germline V gene are DFQATT and SNEGSKA (reference sequence). With 2 bases clipped from V and 2 bases from J, the junction kept 13 bases outside the gene matches. CDR3 bases: TGCAGTGCTAGACACGAGGGACTACATACACTCACAGATACGCAGTATTTT. Translated: CSARHEGLHTLTDTQYF.

There are a few counts of this clonotype. V and J are TRBV6-2 or TRBV6-3 and TRBJ1-2, with D unresolved. CDR3 length: 10 residues. Trimming cost V 8 bases and J 8 bases, with 9 bases left between them. The V gene's germline CDR1 is MNHEY and CDR2 SVGEGT. CDR3 bases: TGTGCCAGCGGGTTTAGCGGCTACACCTTC. Translated, it gives CASGFSGYTF.

V and J are TRBV28 and TRBJ1-5; weak D call: TRBD1 (5 bases). CDR3 length equals 15 residues. Germline V gives CDR1 MDHEN, CDR2 SYDVKM. The V gene lost 5 bases and the J gene lost 0 bases, with 11 bases spanning the gap. CDR3 protein: CASSPDRLSNQPQHF. The CDR3 bases are TGTGCCAGCAGTCCTGACAGACTTAGCAATCAGCCCCAGCATTTT.

The rearrangement joins TRBV5-1 to TRBJ2-1, with 7 bases that match TRBD2. This CDR3 contains 15 residues. Trimming removed 5 bases from V and 5 bases from J; junction bases left unmatched: 10. Germline V gene lookup returns CDR1 SGHRS and CDR2 YFSETQ. CDR3 DNA: TGCGCCAGCAGTGGTCTAGCGGCATCTAACAATGAGCAGTTCTTC. Translated: CASSGLAASNNEQFF.

The J gene is TRBJ1-5, the V gene TRBV20-1; D is undetermined. V gave up 0 bases and J gave up 6 bases, with 18 bases separating them. From germline, CDR1 is DFQATT and CDR2 SNEGSKA (reference sequence). This CDR3 comprises 16 residues. As DNA, the CDR3 is TGCAGTGCTAGAGATGGCGGGCAGTCTCCCAGTCAGCCCCAGCATTTT. Translating gives CSARDGGQSPSQPQHF.